In its sample, the clone carrying this TCR beta chain was seen many times. This sample is part of a study of T cells in Graves' hyperthyroidism and ophthalmopathy. The PBMCs studied were ones that came from roughly 11 ml fresh peripheral blood. The CDR3 has 15 residues. CDR1 SGDLS and CDR2 YYNGEE come from the germline V gene. Trimming stripped 4 bases from V and 3 bases from J, with 14 bases between. Authors of the study amplified TCR beta CDR3 regions from RNA transcripts. HTBI primers drove first-round RT-PCR of the TCR CDR3. Each CDR3 protein is one row after TCRdb ran MiXCR on the multiplex PCR reads. The sample holds a few hundred thousand distinct CDR3 sequences, approximately 15% seen once.

Sequencing was carried out using blood. The receptor was isolated from a woman in her 30s with Graves' hyperthyroidism. The V and J genes are TRBV9 and TRBJ2-1, with D unresolved. The CDR3 region has the DNA TGTGCCAGCAGCCCCCTGCGATCGGGCTACAATGAGCAGTTCTTC. It encodes CASSPLRSGYNEQFF.